Listed here are 7 T cell receptor beta chains from one sample, sequenced in a study of blood T cell repertoires in COVID-19. Sequencing was performed with immunoSEQ multiplex PCR; in TCRdb, only in-frame clones are kept and a portion is missing. The profile covers roughly 260,000 clones, with 80% to 90% appearing a single time and about 3.8% taken by the ten largest. The specimen sequenced was PBMCs or T cells enriched from blood (not recorded which). These receptors all stem from a middle-aged woman who had been exposed to COVID-19.

This chain uses TRBV5-6 with TRBJ2-7, with 7 bases fitting TRBD1. The junction had 5 bases not matched to a gene; V was cut back by 4 bases and J by 4 bases. Germline V lookup: CDR1 SGHDT, CDR2 YYEEEE. The CDR3 extends over 13 amino acids. CDR3 protein: CASSNDRAYEQYF. The CDR3 DNA follows: TGTGCCAGCAGCAACGACAGGGCGTACGAGCAGTACTTC.

The J gene is TRBJ2-2, the V gene TRBV6-5, with TRBD2 as a possible D gene (6 bases). The V end lost 1 base, the J end lost 3 bases, and 12 bases lay between the germline ends. The CDR3 has 16 amino acids. Germline V CDR1 and CDR2: MNHEY, SVGAGI. The CDR3 is CASSYWGGSDTGELFF. Here the CDR3 DNA reads TGTGCCAGCAGTTACTGGGGAGGTTCGGACACCGGGGAGCTGTTTTTT.

This chain uses TRBV6-4 with TRBJ2-3; 8 nucleotides agree with TRBD2. This CDR3 has 15 amino acids. V shed 5 bases and J 5 bases; nucleotides not matched to a gene: 9. Looked up from germline, CDR1 is MRHNA and CDR2 is SNTAGT. The CDR3 loop reads CASSTSGGGGDTQYF. The CDR3 DNA reads TGTGCCAGCAGTACGAGCGGGGGCGGGGGAGATACGCAGTATTTT.

This clone has a single count. The chain couples TRBV28 to TRBJ1-5; no definite D call. The V gene lost 6 bases and the J gene lost 5 bases, with 17 bases spanning the gap. In germline, CDR1 is MDHEN, CDR2 SYDVKM. The CDR3 totals 15 residues. The CDR3 protein is CASSELVGDDQPQHF. CDR3 nucleotide sequence: TGTGCCAGCAGCGAACTGGTGGGAGACGATCAGCCCCAGCATTTT.

The rearrangement links TRBV7-8 to TRBJ2-1, with 8 bases that match TRBD2. This CDR3 is built from 15 residues. V lost 2 bases and J lost 9; bases outside the gene matches: 9. Germline loops: CDR1 SGHVS, CDR2 FQNEAQ. DNA for the CDR3: TGTGCCAGCAGCTTACTAGCGGGCTGGGGGGGTGAGCAGTTCTTC. The encoded protein is CASSLLAGWGGEQFF.

This chain connects TRBV10-3 to TRBJ1-5; D is perhaps TRBD1 (6 bases). Trimming pared 0 bases from V and 5 bases from J, leaving 11 bases between. Germline CDR1 ENHRY, CDR2 SYGVKD. CDR3 size: 15 residues. CDR3 DNA sequence: TGTGCCATCAGTGAGTCGACCTCAGGGGATCAGCCCCAGCATTTT. Translation: CAISESTSGDQPQHF.

This chain connects TRBV12-5 to TRBJ1-4; perhaps TRBD1 as D (5 bases). V was pared by 9 bases and J by 5 bases, with 19 bases between. Germline assignment: CDR1 LGHNT and CDR2 FRNRAP. There are 15 residues in the CDR3. This chain's CDR3 is CASSRQGLTNEKLFF. As DNA, the CDR3 is TGTGCTAGCTCTCGGCAGGGACTAACAAATGAAAAACTGTTTTTT.